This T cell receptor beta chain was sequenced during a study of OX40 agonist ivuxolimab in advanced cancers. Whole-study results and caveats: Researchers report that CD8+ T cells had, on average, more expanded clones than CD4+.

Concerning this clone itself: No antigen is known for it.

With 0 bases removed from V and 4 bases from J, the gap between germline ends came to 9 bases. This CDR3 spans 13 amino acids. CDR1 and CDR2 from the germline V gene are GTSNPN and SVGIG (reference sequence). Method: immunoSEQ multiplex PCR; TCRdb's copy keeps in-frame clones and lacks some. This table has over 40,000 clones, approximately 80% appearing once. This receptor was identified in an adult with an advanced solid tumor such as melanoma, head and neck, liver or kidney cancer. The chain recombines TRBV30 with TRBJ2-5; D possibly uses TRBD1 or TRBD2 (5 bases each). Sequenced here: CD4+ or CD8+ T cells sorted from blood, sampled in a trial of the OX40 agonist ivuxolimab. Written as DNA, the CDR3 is TGTGCCTGGAGTGTGAGGGGAGCAGAGACCCAGTACTTC. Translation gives CAWSVRGAETQYF.